One sample yielded the 27 T cell receptor beta chains listed below, sequenced in a study of identical twins (dated by TCRdb to 2016 to 2017). Receptor libraries were prepared by 5' RACE. The listed sequencing device is Illumina HiSeq 2000. The public reads were reprocessed in TCRdb via fastp at Q25 and MiXCR, keeping in-frame beta chains. For every CDR3 protein sequence, its rows merge into one entry that carries the most common genes and DNA. This sample gives approximately 300,000 distinct CDR3 sequences in total; roughly 10% of them show up just once. The top ten hold 6% to 8.5% of the sample. These same records also appear under a second study, on yellow fever vaccine responses in identical twins.

Input material: CD8+ T cells sorted from blood. Every receptor here comes from a woman aged 18-29 years in good health.

This clonotype was seen only a few times. The V gene is TRBV29-1, the J gene TRBJ2-7; no reliable D call. The CDR3 covers 13 residues. The ends were cut back, 4 bases at V and 0 bases at J, with 10 bases in the middle. The germline V gene encodes CDR1 SQVTM and CDR2 ANQGSEA. CDR3 bases: TGCAGCGTTGTCCCCCCAGGCTCCTACGAGCAGTACTTC. Translation gives CSVVPPGSYEQYF.

This clonotype was seen a handful of times. This chain joins TRBV7-2 and TRBJ2-7, with a weak D call TRBD2 (6 bases). From germline, CDR1 is SGHTA and CDR2 FQGNSA. The ends were cut back, 0 bases at V and 5 bases at J, with 11 bases in the middle. The CDR3 totals 14 residues. The CDR3 DNA reads as TGTGCCAGCAGCTTAGCGGGAGGCACTCACGAGCAGTACTTC. Residues: CASSLAGGTHEQYF.

The rearrangement uses TRBV27 and TRBJ1-2; D is possibly TRBD1 (5 bases). Between the trimmed V and J ends, which lost 6 bases and 6 bases, there was a span of 14 bases. Per the germline V gene, CDR1 is MNHEY and CDR2 is SMNVEV (reference sequence). The CDR3 spans 13 residues. In DNA, the CDR3 is TGTGCCAGCAGAGGGACTTCGAACAATGGCTACACCTTC. Translating it yields CASRGTSNNGYTF.

The chain employs TRBV3-1 and TRBJ2-4; TRBD1 matches 9 bases. The V segment lost 2 bases and the J segment 6 bases; nucleotides outside the gene matches: 8. Germline-derived CDR1 and CDR2 are LGHDT and YNNKEL (reference sequence). The CDR3 spans 16 residues. CDR3 protein: CASSQLTLQGANIQYF. CDR3 coding DNA: TGTGCCAGCAGCCAATTGACGTTACAGGGGGCAAACATTCAGTACTTC.

The V gene is TRBV20-1, the J gene TRBJ2-3; D is unclear. Looked up from germline, CDR1 is DFQATT and CDR2 is SNEGSKA (reference sequence). Trimming left V 0 bases short and J 3 bases short, with 13 bases between. CDR3 length: 15 residues. The CDR3 region is CSARDSRQVTDTQYF. The CDR3 region has the DNA TGCAGTGCTAGAGATTCACGGCAGGTGACAGATACGCAGTATTTT.

This clonotype was picked up a small number of times. The genes are TRBV6-5 and TRBJ2-3, with 9 bases matching TRBD2. Looked up from germline, CDR1 is MNHEY and CDR2 is SVGAGI. Trimming at V came to 5 bases and at J to 4 bases, leaving 7 bases not matched to a gene. This CDR3 has 15 amino acids. CDR3 amino acids: CASSTAAGGADTQYF. CDR3 nucleotide sequence: TGTGCCAGCAGTACTGCGGCGGGAGGGGCAGATACGCAGTATTTT.

At least ten counts were recorded for this clonotype. This chain joins TRBV29-1 and TRBJ2-7; perhaps TRBD1 as D (5 bases). Trimming pared 4 bases from V and 2 bases from J, leaving 21 bases between. This CDR3 is 16 amino acids long. Germline CDR1 and CDR2: SQVTM and ANQGSEA. CDR3 DNA: TGCAGCGTTGTGGATCCTGGGCAGGGCTTCCCCTACGAGCAGTACTTC. Translating it yields CSVVDPGQGFPYEQYF.

This clonotype was counted a few times. J is TRBJ2-3 and V is TRBV24-1; TRBD2 aligns across 13 bases. J lost 4 bases, V lost 3 bases, and 9 bases had no gene match. CDR1 is KGHDR and CDR2 is SFDVKD in the germline V gene. The CDR3 sequence is 18 residues long. CDR3 amino acids: CATSDTLAGGQFADTQYF. For the CDR3, the DNA is TGTGCCACCAGTGATACACTAGCGGGGGGGCAGTTTGCAGATACGCAGTATTTT.

The V and J genes are TRBV20-1 and TRBJ1-1, with TRBD1 matching 7 bases. V shed 3 bases, J shed 1 base, and the junction held 2 bases outside the gene matches. CDR3 length: 13 amino acids. Germline V gives CDR1 DFQATT, CDR2 SNEGSKA (reference sequence). CDR3 amino acids: CSARDRWNTEAFF. The CDR3 DNA sequence: TGCAGTGCTAGGGACAGGTGGAACACTGAAGCTTTCTTT.

Ten or more counts support this clonotype. This chain links TRBV7-8 with TRBJ2-2; 10 positions match TRBD2. This CDR3 spans 19 amino acids. Germline V gives CDR1 SGHVS, CDR2 FQNEAQ. The ends lost 0 bases at V and 1 base at J; junction bases unmatched: 8. The CDR3 spells CASSLALPTSGVNTGELFF. The CDR3 DNA sequence: TGTGCCAGCAGCTTAGCTTTACCAACTAGCGGGGTGAACACCGGGGAGCTGTTTTTT.

This chain links TRBV11-3 with TRBJ2-1; D perhaps matches TRBD1 (6 bases). The CDR3 has 17 residues. The germline V gene encodes CDR1 SGHNT and CDR2 YENEEA. V lost 4 bases to trimming and J lost 2 bases, with 18 bases between them. The CDR3 DNA follows: TGTGCCAGCAGCTCACAGAAAGCCGGGACACCCTACAATGAGCAGTTCTTC. The encoded protein is CASSSQKAGTPYNEQFF.

V usage is TRBV10-3 and J usage is TRBJ2-3; D gene uncertain. CDR3 length: 14 residues. The germline gives CDR1 ENHRY, CDR2 SYGVKD. CDR3 DNA: TGTGCTATTTTGAACTCCCTGATCACAGATACGCAGTATTTT. It yields the protein CAILNSLITDTQYF.

This clonotype was seen a handful of times. The chain joins TRBV7-8 to TRBJ2-3; TRBD2 aligns across 14 bases. CDR1 is SGHVS and CDR2 is FQNEAQ in the germline V gene. Germline trimming cut 4 bases from V and 3 bases from J; bases unmatched to any gene: 12. This CDR3 contains 19 residues. CDR3 protein: CASSSHPGLAGDLTDTQYF. The CDR3 DNA reads TGTGCCAGCAGCTCCCACCCGGGACTAGCGGGAGATTTAACAGATACGCAGTATTTT.

The V gene is TRBV7-9, the J gene TRBJ1-2; D is undetermined. Germline loops: CDR1 SEHNR, CDR2 FQNEAQ (reference sequence). The CDR3 length is 14 residues. The ends were cut back, 3 bases at V and 3 bases at J, with 11 bases in the middle. The CDR3 DNA reads as TGTGCCAGCAGCTTGCCAGCCCCCTACTATGGCTACACCTTC. It yields the protein CASSLPAPYYGYTF.

In its sample, this clonotype was seen a few times. This chain uses TRBV7-2 with TRBJ2-3; D is unresolved. The germline gives CDR1 SGHTA, CDR2 FQGNSA. Trimming left V 0 bases short and J 4 bases short, with 8 bases between. CDR3 length: 14 residues. The CDR3 nucleotides are TGTGCCAGCAGCTTAGCTTGGGCAGCAGATACGCAGTATTTT. Translation: CASSLAWAADTQYF.

This clonotype was counted only a few times. V and J are TRBV28 and TRBJ2-7; TRBD2 agrees at 10 bases. Looked up from germline, CDR1 is MDHEN and CDR2 is SYDVKM. With V trimmed by 5 bases and J by 2 bases, 9 bases remained unmatched. CDR3 length equals 16 residues. In nucleotides, the CDR3 is TGTGCCAGCAGTGGATCCGGGACTAGCGCACCCTACGAGCAGTACTTC. Protein product: CASSGSGTSAPYEQYF.

The chain recombines TRBV3-1 with TRBJ2-3; unclear D gene. This CDR3 is 16 amino acids long. V was clipped by 1 base and J by 2 bases, with 13 bases between them. Germline CDR1 and CDR2: LGHDT and YNNKEL (reference sequence). CDR3 in DNA: TGTGCCAGCAGCCAAGTACGGCCGTCCACCACAGATACGCAGTATTTT. Translated, it gives CASSQVRPSTTDTQYF.

This clonotype was observed a few times. The V gene is TRBV4-3, the J gene TRBJ2-5; maybe TRBD1 (5 bases). The CDR3 has 15 residues. The germline gives CDR1 LGHNA, CDR2 YSLEER. V lost 1 base, J lost 3 bases, and 12 bases lay in between. CDR3 sequence reads: CASSQGSGAEETQYF. CDR3 nucleotide sequence: TGCGCCAGCAGCCAAGGAAGTGGGGCGGAAGAGACCCAGTACTTC.

This clonotype appeared many times. V gene TRBV29-1 combines with J gene TRBJ2-7, with 10 bases matching TRBD1. Germline CDR1 reads SQVTM; CDR2 reads ANQGSEA. Trimming at V came to 7 bases and at J to 5 bases, leaving 11 bases not matched to a gene. The length of the CDR3 is 14 residues. The CDR3 DNA follows: TGCAGCGCTGCCCCCCGGGACAGGGGCCACGAGCAGTACTTC. Amino acid sequence: CSAAPRDRGHEQYF.

The V gene is TRBV28, the J gene TRBJ1-6; no definite D call. Trimming cost V 3 bases and J 7 bases, with 13 bases left between them. Looked up from germline, CDR1 is MDHEN and CDR2 is SYDVKM. The CDR3 is made up of 15 amino acids. The CDR3 protein is CASSFSSGGNSPLHF. CDR3 sequence (DNA): TGTGCCAGCAGTTTTTCCTCCGGAGGAAATTCACCCCTCCACTTT.

The chain carries TRBV12-3 or TRBV12-4 and TRBJ2-1, with TRBD1 matching over 10 bases. This CDR3 has 17 amino acids. V was clipped by 5 bases and J by 5 bases; unmatched bases: 12. The CDR3 DNA follows: TGTGCCAGCAGTCCGGGACAGGGGACCCCCGCGGACAATGAGCAGTTCTTC. As protein: CASSPGQGTPADNEQFF.

In its sample, this clonotype ranks as medium-sized. The gene calls are TRBV7-3 and TRBJ2-3; no clear D. The CDR3 has 14 residues. Germline V CDR1 and CDR2: SGHTA, FQGTGA. Trimming cost V 1 base and J 3 bases, with 8 bases left between them. The CDR3 is CASSLMKGTDTQYF. The DNA of the CDR3 is TGTGCCAGCAGCTTAATGAAAGGGACAGATACGCAGTATTTT.

The chain combines TRBV7-9 with TRBJ2-7, with 9 positions matching TRBD2. V trimming: 7 bases; J trimming: 4 bases; junction bases outside the gene matches: 5. The CDR3 totals 13 residues. CDR1 is SEHNR and CDR2 is FQNEAQ in the germline V gene (reference sequence). The CDR3 loop reads CASTGTSRYEQYF. Here the CDR3 DNA reads TGTGCCAGCACCGGGACTAGCCGATACGAGCAGTACTTC. Based on the CDR3 plus reference TRBV7-9 and TRBJ2-7, the full variable domain is DTGVSQNPRHKITKRGQNVTFRCDPISEHNRLYWYRQTLGQGPEFLTYFQNEAQLEKSRLLSDRFSAERPKGSFSTLEIQRTEQGDSAMYLCASTGTSRYEQYFGPGTRLTVT.

This clonotype was counted at least ten times. The chain is built from TRBV20-1 and TRBJ2-1; a possible D gene is TRBD1 (6 bases). Trimming stripped 3 bases from V and 8 bases from J, with 11 bases between. The CDR3 has 12 residues. Per the germline V gene, CDR1 is DFQATT and CDR2 is SNEGSKA (reference sequence). The CDR3 region has the DNA TGCAGTGCTAGTATTAACAGGGATGAGCAGTTCTTC. Its translation is CSASINRDEQFF.

This clonotype has at least ten counts. The chain links TRBV6-2 or TRBV6-3 to TRBJ2-7, with 10 positions matching TRBD2. CDR1 and CDR2 from the germline V gene are MNHEY and SVGEGT. V dropped 5 bases and J dropped 2; count of bases not matched to a gene: 6. The CDR3 loop spans 15 amino acids. The CDR3 protein is CASSRRTSGPYEQYF. In DNA, the CDR3 is TGTGCCAGCAGTCGGAGGACTAGCGGCCCCTACGAGCAGTACTTC.

This clonotype was counted at least ten times. This chain connects TRBV27 to TRBJ2-2; 9 bases map to TRBD1. This CDR3 comprises 14 residues. Trimming removed 5 bases from V and 8 bases from J; junction bases left unmatched: 6. Germline assignment: CDR1 MNHEY and CDR2 SMNVEV (reference sequence). In nucleotides, the CDR3 is TGTGCCAGCAGTAAATACAGGGGGCTGGGGGAGCTGTTTTTT. It encodes CASSKYRGLGELFF.

This clonotype was seen ten or more times. The CDR3 DNA reads TGTGCCAGCAGCGGCGGGGCCGTCTACAATGAGCAGTTCTTC. Protein: CASSGGAVYNEQFF. The chain couples TRBV7-9 to TRBJ2-1, with a tentative D call TRBD2 (6 bases). This CDR3 contains 14 residues. Trimming took 5 bases from V and 3 from J, leaving 11 bases between them. Germline V CDR1 and CDR2: SEHNR, FQNEAQ (reference sequence).